This T cell receptor (beta chain) comes out of a study of T cells after yellow fever vaccination. Across the study: Preparation of fractions with low cell numbers was performed using SMART-Seq v4 Ultra Low Input. General study points: The presence of abundant clonotypes contaminating from the bulk population was possible in FACS-sorted repertoires. Post-booster reappearance was seen for most primary-vaccination clones (roughly 96% CD4, 80% to 90% CD8).

This clonotype was seen a handful of times. What it binds is not known. The junction had 6 bases not matched to a gene; V was cut back by 6 bases and J by 2 bases. The CDR3 length is 16 residues. The germline V gene encodes CDR1 DFQATT and CDR2 SNEGSKA (reference sequence). Generation of TCR cDNA used 5'RACE template switching (which added a universal primer site and UMIs). A single record per CDR3 protein comes from TCRdb applying MiXCR to the 5' RACE reads. The sample carries about 400,000 distinct CDR3 sequences, roughly 6.2% recorded once. This sequence originates from a man aged 25-40 years who received the YFV17D yellow fever vaccine. The V gene is TRBV20-1, the J gene TRBJ2-5; 16 positions agree with TRBD2. This specimen was PBMCs, taken 5 days after the yellow fever booster vaccination. CDR3 DNA sequence: TGCAGTGCCACGGGACTAGCGGGAGGGGTGCAAGAGACCCAGTACTTC. It codes for CSATGLAGGVQETQYF.